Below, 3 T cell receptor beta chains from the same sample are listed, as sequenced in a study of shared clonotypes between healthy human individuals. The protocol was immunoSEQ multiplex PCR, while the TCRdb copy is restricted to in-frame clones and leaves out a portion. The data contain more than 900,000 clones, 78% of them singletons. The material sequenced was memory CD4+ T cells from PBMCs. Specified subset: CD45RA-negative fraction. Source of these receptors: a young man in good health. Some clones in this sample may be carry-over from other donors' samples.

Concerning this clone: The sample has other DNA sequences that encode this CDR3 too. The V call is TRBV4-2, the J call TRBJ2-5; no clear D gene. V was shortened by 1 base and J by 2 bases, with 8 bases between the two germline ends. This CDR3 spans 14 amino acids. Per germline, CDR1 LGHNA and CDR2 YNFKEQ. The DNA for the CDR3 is TGTGCCAGCAGCCAAGGAGATGGACAAGAGACCCAGTACTTC. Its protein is CASSQGDGQETQYF.

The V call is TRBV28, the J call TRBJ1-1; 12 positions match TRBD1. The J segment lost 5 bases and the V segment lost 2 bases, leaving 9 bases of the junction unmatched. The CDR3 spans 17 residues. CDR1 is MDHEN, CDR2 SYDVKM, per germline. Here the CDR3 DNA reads TGTGCCAGCAGTTTAGGCGGGACAGGGGGCTTGAGAACTGAAGCTTTCTTT. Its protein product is CASSLGGTGGLRTEAFF.

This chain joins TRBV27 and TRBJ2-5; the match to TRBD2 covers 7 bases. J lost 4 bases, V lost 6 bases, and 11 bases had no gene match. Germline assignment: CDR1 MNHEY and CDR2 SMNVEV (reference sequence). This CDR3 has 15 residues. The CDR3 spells CASSRWRASGETQYF. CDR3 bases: TGTGCCAGCAGCAGATGGAGGGCTAGCGGAGAGACCCAGTACTTC.